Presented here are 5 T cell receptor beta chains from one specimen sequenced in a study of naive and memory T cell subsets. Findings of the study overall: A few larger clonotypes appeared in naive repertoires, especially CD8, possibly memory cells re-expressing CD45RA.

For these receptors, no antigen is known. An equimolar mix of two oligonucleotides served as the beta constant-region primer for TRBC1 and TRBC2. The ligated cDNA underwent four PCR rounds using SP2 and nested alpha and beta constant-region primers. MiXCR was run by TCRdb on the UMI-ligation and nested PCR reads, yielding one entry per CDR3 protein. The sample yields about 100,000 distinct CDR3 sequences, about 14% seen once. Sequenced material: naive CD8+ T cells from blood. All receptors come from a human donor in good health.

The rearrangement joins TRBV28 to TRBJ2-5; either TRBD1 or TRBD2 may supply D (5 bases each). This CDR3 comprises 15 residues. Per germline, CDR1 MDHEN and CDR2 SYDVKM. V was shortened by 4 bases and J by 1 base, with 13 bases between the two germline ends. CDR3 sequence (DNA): TGTGCCAGCAGTTCAATGGGACGCCTCCAAGAGACCCAGTACTTC. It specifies CASSSMGRLQETQYF.

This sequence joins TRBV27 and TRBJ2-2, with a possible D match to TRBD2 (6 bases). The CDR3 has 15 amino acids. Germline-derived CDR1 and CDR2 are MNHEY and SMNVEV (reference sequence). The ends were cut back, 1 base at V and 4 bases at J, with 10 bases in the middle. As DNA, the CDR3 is TGTGCCAGCAGTTTATATGGGGGAGGCACCGGGGAGCTGTTTTTT. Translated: CASSLYGGGTGELFF.

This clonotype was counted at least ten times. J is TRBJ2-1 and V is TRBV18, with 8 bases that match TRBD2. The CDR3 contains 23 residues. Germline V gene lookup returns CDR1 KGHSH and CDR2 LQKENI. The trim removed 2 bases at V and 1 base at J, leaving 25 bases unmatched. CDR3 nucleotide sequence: TGTGCCAGCTCACCATCCCGGCAACGAGGTGCGGGAGGTCTTCGGAGGTCCTACAATGAGCAGTTCTTC. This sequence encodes CASSPSRQRGAGGLRRSYNEQFF.

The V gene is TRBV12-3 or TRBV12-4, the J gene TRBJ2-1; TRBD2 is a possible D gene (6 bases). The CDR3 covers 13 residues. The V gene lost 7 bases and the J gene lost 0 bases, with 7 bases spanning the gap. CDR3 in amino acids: CASTGSSYNEQFF. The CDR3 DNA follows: TGTGCCAGCACCGGGAGCTCCTACAATGAGCAGTTCTTC.

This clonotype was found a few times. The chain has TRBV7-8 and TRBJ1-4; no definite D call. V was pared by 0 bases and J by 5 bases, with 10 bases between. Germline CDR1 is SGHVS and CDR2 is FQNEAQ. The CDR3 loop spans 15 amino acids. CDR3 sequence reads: CASSLARTGNEKLFF. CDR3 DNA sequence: TGTGCCAGCAGCTTAGCAAGGACGGGAAATGAAAAACTGTTTTTT.